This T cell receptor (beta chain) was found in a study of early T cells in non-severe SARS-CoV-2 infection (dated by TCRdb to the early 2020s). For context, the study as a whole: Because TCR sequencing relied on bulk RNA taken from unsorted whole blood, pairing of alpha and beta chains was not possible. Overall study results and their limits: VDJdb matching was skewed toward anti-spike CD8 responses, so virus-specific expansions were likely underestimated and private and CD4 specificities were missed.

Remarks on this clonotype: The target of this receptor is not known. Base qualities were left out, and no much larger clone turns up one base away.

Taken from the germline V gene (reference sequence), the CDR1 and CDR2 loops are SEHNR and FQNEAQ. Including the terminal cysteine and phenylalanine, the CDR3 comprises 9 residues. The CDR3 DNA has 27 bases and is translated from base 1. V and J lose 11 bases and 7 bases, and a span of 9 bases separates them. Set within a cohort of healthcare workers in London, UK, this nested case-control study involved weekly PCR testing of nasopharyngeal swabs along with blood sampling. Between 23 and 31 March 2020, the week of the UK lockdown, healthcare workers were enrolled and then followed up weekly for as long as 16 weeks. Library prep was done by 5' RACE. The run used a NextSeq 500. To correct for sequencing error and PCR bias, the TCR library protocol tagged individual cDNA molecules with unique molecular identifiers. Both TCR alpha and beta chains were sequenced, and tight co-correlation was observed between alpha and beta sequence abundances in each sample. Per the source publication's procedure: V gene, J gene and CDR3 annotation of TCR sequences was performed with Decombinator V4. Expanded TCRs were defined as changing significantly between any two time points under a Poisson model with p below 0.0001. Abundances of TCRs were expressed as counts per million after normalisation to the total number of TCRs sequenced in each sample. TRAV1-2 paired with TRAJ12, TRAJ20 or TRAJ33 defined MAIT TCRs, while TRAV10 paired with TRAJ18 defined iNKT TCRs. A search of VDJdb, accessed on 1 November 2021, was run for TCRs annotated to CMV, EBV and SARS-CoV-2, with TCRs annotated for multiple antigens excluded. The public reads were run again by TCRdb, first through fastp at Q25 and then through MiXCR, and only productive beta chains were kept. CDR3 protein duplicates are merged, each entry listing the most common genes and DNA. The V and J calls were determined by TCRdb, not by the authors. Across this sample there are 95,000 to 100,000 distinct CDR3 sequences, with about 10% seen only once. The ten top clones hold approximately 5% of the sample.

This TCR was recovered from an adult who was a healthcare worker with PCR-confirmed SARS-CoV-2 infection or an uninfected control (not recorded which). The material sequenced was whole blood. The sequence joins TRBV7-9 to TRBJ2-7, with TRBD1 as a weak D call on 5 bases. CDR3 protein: CAVGREQYF. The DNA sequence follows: TGTGCCGTGGGGCGGGAGCAGTACTTC.